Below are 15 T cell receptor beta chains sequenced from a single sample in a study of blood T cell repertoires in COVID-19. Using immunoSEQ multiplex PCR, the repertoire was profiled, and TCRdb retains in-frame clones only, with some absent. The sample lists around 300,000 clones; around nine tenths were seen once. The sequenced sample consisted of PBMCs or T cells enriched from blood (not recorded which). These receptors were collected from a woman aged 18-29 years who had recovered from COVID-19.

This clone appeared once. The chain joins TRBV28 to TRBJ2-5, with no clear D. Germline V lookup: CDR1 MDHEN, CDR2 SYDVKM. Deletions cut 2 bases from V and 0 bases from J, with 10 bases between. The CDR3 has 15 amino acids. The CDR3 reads CASSLPGRYQETQYF. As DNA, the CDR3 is TGTGCCAGCAGTTTACCCGGCAGGTACCAAGAGACCCAGTACTTC.

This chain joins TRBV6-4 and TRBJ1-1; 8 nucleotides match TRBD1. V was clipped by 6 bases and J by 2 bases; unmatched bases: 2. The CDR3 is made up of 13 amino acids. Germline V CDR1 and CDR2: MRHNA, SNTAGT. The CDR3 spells CASRQGVNTEAFF. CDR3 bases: TGTGCCAGCAGACAGGGGGTAAACACTGAAGCTTTCTTT.

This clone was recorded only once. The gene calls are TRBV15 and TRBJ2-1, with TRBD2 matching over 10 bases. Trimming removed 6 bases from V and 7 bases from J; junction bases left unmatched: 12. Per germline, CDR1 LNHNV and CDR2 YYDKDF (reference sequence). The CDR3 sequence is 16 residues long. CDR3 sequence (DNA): TGTGCCACCAGAAAGATAGCGGGAGGCTTTTATAATGAGCAGTTCTTC. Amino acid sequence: CATRKIAGGFYNEQFF.

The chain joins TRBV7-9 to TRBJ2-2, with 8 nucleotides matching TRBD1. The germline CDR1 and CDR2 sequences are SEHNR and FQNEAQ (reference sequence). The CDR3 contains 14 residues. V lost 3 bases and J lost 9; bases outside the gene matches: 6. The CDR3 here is CASSFPGQGWELFF. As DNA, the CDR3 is TGTGCCAGCAGCTTTCCCGGACAGGGCTGGGAGCTGTTTTTT. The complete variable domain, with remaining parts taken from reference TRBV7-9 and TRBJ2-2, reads DTGVSQNPRHKITKRGQNVTFRCDPISEHNRLYWYRQTLGQGPEFLTYFQNEAQLEKSRLLSDRFSAERPKGSFSTLEIQRTEQGDSAMYLCASSFPGQGWELFFGEGSRLTVL.

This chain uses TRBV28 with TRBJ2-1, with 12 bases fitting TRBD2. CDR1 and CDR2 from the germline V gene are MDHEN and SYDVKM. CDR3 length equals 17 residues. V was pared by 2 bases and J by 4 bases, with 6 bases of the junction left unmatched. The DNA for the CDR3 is TGTGCCAGCAGTTTAACCGGAGGACTAGCGGGATACAATGAGCAGTTCTTC. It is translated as CASSLTGGLAGYNEQFF.

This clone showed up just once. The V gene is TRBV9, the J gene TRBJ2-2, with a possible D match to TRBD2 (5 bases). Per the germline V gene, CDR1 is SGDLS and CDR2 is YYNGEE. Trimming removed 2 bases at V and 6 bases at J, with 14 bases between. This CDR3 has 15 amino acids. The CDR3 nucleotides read TGTGCCAGCAGCGTGGGGTCCTCCGGGGCCGGGGAGCTGTTTTTT. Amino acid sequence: CASSVGSSGAGELFF.

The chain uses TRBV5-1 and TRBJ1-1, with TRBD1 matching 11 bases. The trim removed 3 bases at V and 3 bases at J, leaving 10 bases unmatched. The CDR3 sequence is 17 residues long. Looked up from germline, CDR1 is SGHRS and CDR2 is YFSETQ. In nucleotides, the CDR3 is TGCGCCAGCAGCTCGGCGGGGGACAGGGGGTTGGACACTGAAGCTTTCTTT. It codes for CASSSAGDRGLDTEAFF.

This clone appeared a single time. CDR3 protein: CASSLVPGQVNTEAFF. As DNA, the CDR3 is TGCGCCAGCAGCTTGGTCCCGGGACAGGTGAACACTGAAGCTTTCTTT. This chain uses TRBV5-1 with TRBJ1-1, with 8 bases lining up with TRBD1. Trimming at V came to 0 bases and at J to 0 bases, leaving 4 bases not matched to a gene. CDR1 is SGHRS and CDR2 is YFSETQ in the germline V gene. CDR3 length: 16 residues.

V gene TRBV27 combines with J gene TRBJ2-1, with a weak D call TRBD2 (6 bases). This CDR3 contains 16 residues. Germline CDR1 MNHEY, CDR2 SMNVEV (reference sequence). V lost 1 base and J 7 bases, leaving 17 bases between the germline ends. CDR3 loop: CASSLFPGTSPNEQFF. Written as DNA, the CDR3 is TGTGCCAGCAGTTTATTCCCCGGAACTAGCCCTAATGAGCAGTTCTTC.

The CDR3 is CASSQDRGARGYTF. CDR3 DNA: TGTGCCAGCAGCCAAGATCGGGGGGCGCGGGGCTACACCTTC. This chain links TRBV3-1 (or the pseudogene TRBV3-2) with TRBJ1-2; a possible D gene is TRBD1 (6 bases). The CDR3 covers 14 residues. Trimming cost V 0 bases and J 8 bases, with 13 bases left between them. The germline gives CDR1 LGHDT, CDR2 YNNKEL (reference sequence).

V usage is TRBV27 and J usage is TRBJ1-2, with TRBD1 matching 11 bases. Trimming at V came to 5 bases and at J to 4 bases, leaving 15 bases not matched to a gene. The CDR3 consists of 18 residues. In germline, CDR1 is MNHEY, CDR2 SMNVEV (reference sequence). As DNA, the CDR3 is TGTGCCAGCAGTCCCCCGGGACAGGGGGTTATTGGGGGCTATGGCTACACCTTC. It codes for CASSPPGQGVIGGYGYTF.

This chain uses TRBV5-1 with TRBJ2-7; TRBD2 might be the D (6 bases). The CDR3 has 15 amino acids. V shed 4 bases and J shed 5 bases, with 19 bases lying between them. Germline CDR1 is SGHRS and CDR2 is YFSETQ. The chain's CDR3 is CASSPLGFASDEQYF. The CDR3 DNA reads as TGCGCCAGCAGCCCCCTCGGATTCGCTAGCGACGAGCAGTACTTC.

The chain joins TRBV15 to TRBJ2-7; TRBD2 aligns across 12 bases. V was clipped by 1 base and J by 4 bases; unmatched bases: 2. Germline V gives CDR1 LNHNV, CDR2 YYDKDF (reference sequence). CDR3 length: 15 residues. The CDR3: CATSRGTSGKYEQYF. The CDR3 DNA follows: TGTGCCACCAGCAGAGGGACTAGCGGGAAGTACGAGCAGTACTTC.

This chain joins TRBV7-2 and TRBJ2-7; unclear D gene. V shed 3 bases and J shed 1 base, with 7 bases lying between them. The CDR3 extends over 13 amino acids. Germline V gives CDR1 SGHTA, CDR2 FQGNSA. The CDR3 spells CASSFRSSYEQYF. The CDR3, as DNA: TGTGCCAGCAGCTTCAGGTCGTCCTACGAGCAGTACTTC.

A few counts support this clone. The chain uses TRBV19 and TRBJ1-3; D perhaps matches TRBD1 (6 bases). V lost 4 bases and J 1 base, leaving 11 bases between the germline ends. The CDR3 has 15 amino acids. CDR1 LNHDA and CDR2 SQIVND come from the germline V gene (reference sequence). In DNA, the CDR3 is TGTGCCAGTAGTACCTACAGGGATTCTGGAAACACCATATATTTT. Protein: CASSTYRDSGNTIYF.